This TCR beta chain was recorded in a study of CXCR3-negative and CXCR3-positive naive CD8 T cells. The CDR3 is 16 residues long. The germline V gene has CDR1 ENHRY and CDR2 SYGVKD. Study-wide points: Whereas both naive subsets had comparably high diversity, memory CD8+ cells had much lower diversity.

Concerning this clonotype: Antigen unknown.

It was by 5' RACE with UMI labels that the TRB cDNA libraries were prepared. After re-calling the 5' RACE reads, TCRdb lists one entry per CDR3 protein, DNA absent. In all, the sample yields some 130,000 distinct CDR3 sequences. The material sequenced was naive CXCR3- CD8+ T cells from blood. The subset denotes: CD45RO-CCR7+CD27+CD95- naive CD8+ T cells lacking CXCR3 (TNR3-). The origin of this receptor is a human donor in good health. Some clones in this sample may be carry-over from other donors' samples. The chain employs TRBV10-3 and TRBJ1-1; lacking DNA, the TRBD1 call made by TCRdb goes unchecked. The CDR3 sequence: CAISDNDRGWGTEAFF.